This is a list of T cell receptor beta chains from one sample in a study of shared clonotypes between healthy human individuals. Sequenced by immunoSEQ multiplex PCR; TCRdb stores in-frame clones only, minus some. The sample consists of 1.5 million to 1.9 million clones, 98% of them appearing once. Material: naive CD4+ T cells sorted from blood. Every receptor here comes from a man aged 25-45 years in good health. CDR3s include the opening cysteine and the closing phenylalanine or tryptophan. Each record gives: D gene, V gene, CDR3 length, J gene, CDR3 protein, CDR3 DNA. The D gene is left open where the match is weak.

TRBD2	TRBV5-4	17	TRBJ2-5	CASSPTQGLAGKETQYF	TGTGCCAGCAGCCCCACGCAGGGACTAGCGGGGAAAGAGACCCAGTACTTC
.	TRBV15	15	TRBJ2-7	CATSREGGGHYEQYF	TGTGCCACCAGCAGAGAGGGTGGGGGGCACTACGAGCAGTACTTC
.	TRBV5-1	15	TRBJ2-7	CASSLSRGKNYEQYF	TGCGCCAGCAGCTTGTCGAGGGGTAAGAACTACGAGCAGTACTTC
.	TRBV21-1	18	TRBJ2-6	CASRWAGTGASGANVLTF	TGTGCCAGCCGATGGGCCGGGACAGGGGCTTCTGGGGCCAACGTCCTGACTTTC
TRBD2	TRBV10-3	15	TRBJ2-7	CATCSIAGARDEQYF	TGTGCCACCTGTTCTATAGCGGGAGCTCGAGACGAGCAGTACTTC
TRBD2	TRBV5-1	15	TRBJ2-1	CASSNRTSGSHEQFF	TGCGCCAGCAGCAACCGGACTAGCGGGAGCCATGAGCAGTTCTTC
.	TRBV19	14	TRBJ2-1	CASSIDPWRNEQFF	TGTGCCAGTAGTATAGATCCGTGGAGGAATGAGCAGTTCTTC
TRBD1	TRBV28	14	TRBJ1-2	CASSRQGSNYGYTF	TGTGCCAGCAGTCGACAGGGTTCTAACTATGGCTACACCTTC
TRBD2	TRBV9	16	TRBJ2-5	CASSVRGLAGGETQYF	TGTGCCAGCAGCGTAAGGGGACTAGCGGGTGGGGAGACCCAGTACTTC
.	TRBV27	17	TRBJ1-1	CASSLSSIWLMNTEAFF	TGTGCCAGCAGTTTATCATCTATATGGTTAATGAACACTGAAGCTTTCTTT
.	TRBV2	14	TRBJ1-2	CASSERTANYGYTF	TGTGCCAGCAGTGAACGGACAGCCAATTATGGCTACACCTTC
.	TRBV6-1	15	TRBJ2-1	CASSVSGGINNEQFF	TGTGCCAGCAGTGTAAGTGGGGGAATTAACAATGAGCAGTTCTTC
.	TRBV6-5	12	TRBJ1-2	CASSYDGYGYTF	TGTGCCAGCAGTTACGACGGCTATGGCTACACCTTC
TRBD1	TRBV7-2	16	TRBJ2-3	CASSLLQTGGTDTQYF	TGTGCCAGCAGCTTACTGCAGACAGGGGGGACCGATACGCAGTATTTT
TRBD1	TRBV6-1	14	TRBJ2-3	CASRGQPSTDTQYF	TGTGCCAGCAGGGGACAGCCGAGCACAGATACGCAGTATTTT
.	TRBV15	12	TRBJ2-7	CATSRDRYEQYF	TGTGCCACCAGCAGAGATAGGTACGAGCAGTACTTC
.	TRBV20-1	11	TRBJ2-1	CSAAPYNEQFF	TGCAGTGCTGCCCCCTACAATGAGCAGTTCTTC